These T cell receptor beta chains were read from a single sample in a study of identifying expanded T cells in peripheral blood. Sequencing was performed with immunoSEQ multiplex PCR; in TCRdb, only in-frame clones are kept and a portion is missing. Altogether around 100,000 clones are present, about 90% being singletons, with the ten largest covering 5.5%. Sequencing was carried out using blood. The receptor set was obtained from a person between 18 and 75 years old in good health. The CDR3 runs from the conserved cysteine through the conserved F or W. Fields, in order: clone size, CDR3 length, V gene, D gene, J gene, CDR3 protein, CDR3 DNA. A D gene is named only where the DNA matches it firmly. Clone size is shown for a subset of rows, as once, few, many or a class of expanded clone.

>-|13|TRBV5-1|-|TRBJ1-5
CASSFEGSQPQHF
TGCGCCAGCAGCTTTGAAGGATCTCAGCCCCAGCATTTT
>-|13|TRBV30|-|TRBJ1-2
CAWSVRGYYGYTF
TGTGCCTGGAGTGTACGGGGATACTATGGCTACACCTTC
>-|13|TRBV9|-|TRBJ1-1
CASSARDRTEAFF
TGTGCCAGCAGCGCCCGGGACCGGACTGAAGCTTTCTTT
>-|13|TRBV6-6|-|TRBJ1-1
CASSYSGVAEAFF
TGTGCCAGCAGTTACTCAGGTGTGGCTGAAGCTTTCTTT
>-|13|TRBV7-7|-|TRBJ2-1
CASSLYGSNEQFF
TGTGCCAGCAGCTTATACGGGAGTAATGAGCAGTTCTTC
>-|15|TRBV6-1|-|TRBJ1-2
CASSAGSSGNSGYTF
TGTGCCAGCAGTGCGGGTTCTTCAGGGAACTCTGGCTACACCTTC
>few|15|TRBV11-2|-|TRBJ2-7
CASSLALGRSYEQYF
TGTGCCAGCAGCTTAGCTTTGGGCAGATCATACGAGCAGTACTTC
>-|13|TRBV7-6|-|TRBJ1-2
CASSARGSQGYTF
TGTGCCAGCAGCGCTCGGGGTAGCCAGGGCTACACCTTC
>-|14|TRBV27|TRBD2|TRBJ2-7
CASSRLAASYEQYF
TGTGCCAGCAGCAGACTAGCGGCTTCCTACGAGCAGTACTTC
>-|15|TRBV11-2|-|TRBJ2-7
CASSLDGTVSYEQYF
TGTGCCAGCAGCTTAGATGGAACAGTCTCCTACGAGCAGTACTTC
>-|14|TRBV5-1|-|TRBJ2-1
CASEGNSGYNEQFF
TGCGCCAGTGAGGGTAATAGCGGATACAATGAGCAGTTCTTC
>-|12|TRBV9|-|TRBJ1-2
CASTLTGRGYTF
TGTGCCAGCACCCTAACAGGGCGCGGCTACACCTTC
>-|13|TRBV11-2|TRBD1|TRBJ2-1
CASSLGQMLEQFF
TGTGCCAGCAGCTTGGGACAGATGTTGGAGCAGTTCTTC
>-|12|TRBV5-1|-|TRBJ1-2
CASRDAERGYTF
TGCGCCAGTCGGGATGCCGAGAGGGGCTACACCTTC
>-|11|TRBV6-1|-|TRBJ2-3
CASSEALYFVF
TGTGCCAGCAGTGAAGCGCTTTACTTCGTATTT
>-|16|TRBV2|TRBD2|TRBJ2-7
CASSFSTSGLSYEQYF
TGTGCCAGCAGTTTTTCAACTAGCGGGCTGTCCTACGAGCAGTACTTC
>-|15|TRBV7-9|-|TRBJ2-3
CASSALGVSTDTQYF
TGTGCCAGCAGCGCCCTCGGGGTAAGCACAGATACGCAGTATTTT
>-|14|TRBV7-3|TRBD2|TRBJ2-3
CASSNGGAPDTQYF
TGTGCCAGCAGCAACGGGGGGGCCCCAGATACGCAGTATTTT
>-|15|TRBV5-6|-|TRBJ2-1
CASTPGPGSYNEQFF
TGTGCCAGCACCCCGGGACCGGGCTCCTACAATGAGCAGTTCTTC
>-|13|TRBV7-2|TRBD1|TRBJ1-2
CASSRDRAGGYTF
TGTGCCAGCAGCCGGGACAGGGCAGGCGGCTACACCTTC
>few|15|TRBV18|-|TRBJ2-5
CASSPKLGGPETQYF
TGTGCCAGCTCACCAAAATTGGGGGGGCCGGAGACCCAGTACTTC
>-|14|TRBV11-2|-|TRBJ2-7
CASRPADGSYEQYF
TGTGCCAGCAGACCTGCGGACGGTTCCTACGAGCAGTACTTC
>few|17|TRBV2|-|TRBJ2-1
CASSSQAASTSYNEQFF
TGTGCCAGCAGTTCTCAGGCAGCTAGTACATCCTACAATGAGCAGTTCTTC
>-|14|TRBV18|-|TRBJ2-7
CASSPGGQSYEQYF
TGTGCCAGCTCACCCGGGGGACAGTCCTACGAGCAGTACTTC
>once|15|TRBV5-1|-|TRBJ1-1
CASSLAQGRDTEAFF
TGCGCCAGCAGCTTAGCCCAGGGGCGGGACACTGAAGCTTTCTTT
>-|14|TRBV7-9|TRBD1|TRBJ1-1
CASSGGTENTEAFF
TGTGCCAGCAGCGGTGGGACAGAGAACACTGAAGCTTTCTTT
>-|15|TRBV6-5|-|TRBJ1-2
CASSYSTDIRRGYTF
TGTGCCAGCAGTTACTCAACGGACATTCGAAGGGGCTACACCTTC
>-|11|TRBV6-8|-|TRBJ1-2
CASIGVYGYTF
TGTGCCAGCATCGGGGTCTACGGCTACACCTTC
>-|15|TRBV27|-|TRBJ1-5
CASSLFSGSHQPQHF
TGTGCCAGCAGTTTATTCTCAGGGTCTCATCAGCCCCAGCATTTT
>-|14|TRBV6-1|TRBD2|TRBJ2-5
CASSAAGGRETQYF
TGTGCCAGCAGTGCGGCGGGGGGCAGGGAGACCCAGTACTTC
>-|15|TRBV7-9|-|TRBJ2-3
CASSLMGTDTDTQYF
TGTGCCAGCAGCTTAATGGGGACTGACACAGATACGCAGTATTTT
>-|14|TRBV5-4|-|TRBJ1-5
CASSSYGTHQPQHF
TGTGCCAGCAGCTCCTACGGGACACATCAGCCCCAGCATTTT
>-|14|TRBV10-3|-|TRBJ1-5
CAISGRGSNQPQHF
TGTGCCATCAGTGGCCGGGGAAGCAATCAGCCCCAGCATTTT
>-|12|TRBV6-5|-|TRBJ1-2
CASSYSGGGYTF
TGTGCCAGCAGTTACTCGGGGGGCGGCTACACCTTC
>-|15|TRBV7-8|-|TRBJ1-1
CASSLGARLNTEAFF
TGTGCCAGCAGCTTAGGCGCCAGATTAAACACTGAAGCTTTCTTT
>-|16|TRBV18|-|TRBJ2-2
CASSQGRDGNTGELFF
TGTGCCAGCTCACAGGGCAGGGACGGGAACACCGGGGAGCTGTTTTTT
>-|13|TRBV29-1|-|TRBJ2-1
CSVIRTSYNEQFF
TGCAGCGTTATACGTACCTCCTACAATGAGCAGTTCTTC
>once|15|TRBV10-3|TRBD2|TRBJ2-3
CAITALAGNTDTQYF
TGTGCCATCACTGCACTAGCGGGAAACACAGATACGCAGTATTTT
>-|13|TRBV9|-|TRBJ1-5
CASSGSGAQPQHF
TGTGCCAGCAGCGGATCAGGGGCTCAGCCCCAGCATTTT
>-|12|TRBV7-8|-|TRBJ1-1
CASSEYEGEAFF
TGTGCCAGCAGTGAGTACGAGGGTGAAGCTTTCTTT
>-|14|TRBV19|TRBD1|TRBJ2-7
CASRPRDRAYEQYF
TGTGCCAGTAGACCCCGGGACAGAGCCTACGAGCAGTACTTC
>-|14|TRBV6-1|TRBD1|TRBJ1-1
CASAKNTGGTEAFF
TGTGCCAGTGCCAAGAACACAGGGGGCACTGAAGCTTTCTTT
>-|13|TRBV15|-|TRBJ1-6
CATSRTENSPLHF
TGTGCCACCAGCAGGACAGAAAATTCACCCCTCCACTTT
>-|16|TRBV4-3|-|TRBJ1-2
CASSQDQGWGAYGYTF
TGCGCCAGCAGCCAAGATCAGGGATGGGGGGCCTATGGCTACACCTTC
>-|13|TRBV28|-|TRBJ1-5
CASSWSGNQPQHF
TGTGCCAGCAGTTGGTCCGGCAATCAGCCCCAGCATTTT
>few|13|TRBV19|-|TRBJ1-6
CASTKGPNSPLHF
TGTGCCAGTACGAAGGGACCTAATTCACCCCTCCACTTT
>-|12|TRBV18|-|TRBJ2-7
CASSPLGNEQYF
TGTGCCAGCTCACCACTGGGAAACGAGCAGTACTTC
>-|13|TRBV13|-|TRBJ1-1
CASSPGLSTEAFF
TGTGCCAGCAGCCCCGGACTGAGCACCGAAGCTTTCTTT
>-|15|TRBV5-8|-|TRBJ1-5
CASRGRGDSNQPQHF
TGTGCCAGCAGGGGGCGGGGGGATAGCAATCAGCCCCAGCATTTT
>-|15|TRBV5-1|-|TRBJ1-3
CASSLGRSSGNTIYF
TGCGCCAGCAGCTTGGGACGGAGCTCTGGAAACACCATATATTTT
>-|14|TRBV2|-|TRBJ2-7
CASSYIPGPPEQYF
TGTGCCAGCAGTTATATACCCGGTCCTCCCGAGCAGTACTTC